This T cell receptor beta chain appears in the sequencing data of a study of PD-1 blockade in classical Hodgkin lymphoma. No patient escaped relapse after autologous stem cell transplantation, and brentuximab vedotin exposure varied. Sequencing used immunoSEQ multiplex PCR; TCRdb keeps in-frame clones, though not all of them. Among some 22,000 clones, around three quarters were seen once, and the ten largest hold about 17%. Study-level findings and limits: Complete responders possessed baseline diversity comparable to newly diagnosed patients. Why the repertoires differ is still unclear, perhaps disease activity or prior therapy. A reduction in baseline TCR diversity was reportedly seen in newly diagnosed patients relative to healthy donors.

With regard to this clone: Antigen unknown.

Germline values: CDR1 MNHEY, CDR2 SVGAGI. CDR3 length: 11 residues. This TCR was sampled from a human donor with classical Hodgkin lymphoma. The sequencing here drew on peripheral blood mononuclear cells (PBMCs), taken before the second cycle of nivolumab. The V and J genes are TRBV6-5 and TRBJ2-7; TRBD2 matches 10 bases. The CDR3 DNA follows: TGTACATCTAGCGGGGGATACGAGCAGTACTTC. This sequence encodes CTSSGGYEQYF.